This T cell receptor (beta chain) was identified during a study of CD8 T cells in ankylosing spondylitis. The CDR3 length is 12 residues. V gave up 6 bases and J gave up 1 base, with 7 bases separating them. In germline, CDR1 is SGHRS, CDR2 YFSETQ. Each CDR3 protein is one row after TCRdb ran MiXCR on the 5' RACE reads. The table has 20,000 to 25,000 distinct CDR3 sequences, 10% to 15% seen once; the top ten hold about a third. J is TRBJ1-1 and V is TRBV5-1; D is undetermined. Specimen: blood. This receptor was obtained from a male donor with ankylosing spondylitis or in good health (not recorded which). CDR3 DNA: TGCGCCAGCACCGGCGGGAACACTGAAGCTTTCTTT. Protein: CASTGGNTEAFF. The variable domain in full, completed from reference TRBV5-1 and TRBJ1-1, reads KAGVTQTPRYLIKTRGQQVTLSCSPISGHRSVSWYQQTPGQGLQFLFEYFSETQRNKGNFPGRFSGRQFSNSRSEMNVSTLELGDSALYLCASTGGNTEAFFGQGTRLTVV.